The 9 T cell receptor beta chains listed next were all sequenced from one sample in a study of cytotoxic CD8 clonotypes in ibrutinib-treated CLL. Sequencing used immunoSEQ multiplex PCR; TCRdb keeps in-frame clones, though not all of them. The table has about 150,000 clones, about 70% seen once. The sample in question was PBMCs, obtained after 24 months of ibrutinib treatment. The receptors shown here come from a human donor with chronic lymphocytic leukemia.

The chain is built from TRBV28 and TRBJ2-5; D remains unclear. The CDR3 runs 12 residues. CDR1 is MDHEN, CDR2 SYDVKM, per germline. V was cut by 7 bases and J by 1 base, with 7 bases left in between. This chain's CDR3 is CASNSAQETQYF. Here the CDR3 DNA reads TGTGCCAGCAATAGTGCCCAAGAGACCCAGTACTTC.

The rearrangement joins TRBV15 to TRBJ1-2, with D perhaps TRBD1 (6 bases). With 9 bases removed from V and 3 bases from J, the gap between germline ends came to 11 bases. The CDR3 has 12 amino acids. Germline values: CDR1 LNHNV, CDR2 YYDKDF (reference sequence). In DNA form, the CDR3 reads TGTGCCACACAGGGAGGCGACTATGGCTACACCTTC. This codes for CATQGGDYGYTF.

This chain connects TRBV9 to TRBJ2-1; 9 bases fit TRBD2. The CDR3 has 15 residues. In germline, CDR1 is SGDLS, CDR2 YYNGEE. J gave up 3 bases and V 2 bases, and 3 bases lay outside the gene matches. In nucleotides, the CDR3 is TGTGCCAGCAGCGTGGGACTAGCTATCTACAATGAGCAGTTCTTC. Protein: CASSVGLAIYNEQFF.

Only a few counts were recorded for this clone. CDR3 nucleotide sequence: TGCGCCAGCAGCTTGACTCGGGGGGAGCAGTACTTC. It specifies CASSLTRGEQYF. This chain uses TRBV5-1 with TRBJ2-7; a weak D match, TRBD2 (6 bases). The germline gives CDR1 SGHRS, CDR2 YFSETQ. The V and J ends lost 1 base and 7 bases respectively, with 9 bases between them. CDR3 length: 12 residues.

The J gene is TRBJ2-2, the V gene TRBV7-2; a weak D match, TRBD2 (5 bases). Germline-derived CDR1 and CDR2 are SGHTA and FQGNSA. The CDR3 has 16 residues. The germline V and J ends were trimmed by 5 bases and 2 bases, with 15 bases remaining between them. The CDR3 loop is CASSPRSAANTGELFF. The CDR3 coding sequence is TGTGCCAGCAGCCCCCGATCAGCGGCCAACACCGGGGAGCTGTTTTTT.

The J gene is TRBJ2-5, the V gene TRBV28, with 8 positions matching TRBD1. Germline V gives CDR1 MDHEN, CDR2 SYDVKM. With V trimmed by 5 bases and J by 1 base, 6 bases remained unmatched. This CDR3 contains 15 residues. Written as DNA, the CDR3 is TGTGCCAGCAGTAGACCCGGGACAGGCCAAGAGACCCAGTACTTC. Protein: CASSRPGTGQETQYF. The full variable domain, rest sourced from reference TRBV28 and TRBJ2-5, is DVKVTQSSRYLVKRTGEKVFLECVQDMDHENMFWYRQDPGLGLRLIYFSYDVKMKEKGDIPEGYSVSREKKERFSLILESASTNQTSMYLCASSRPGTGQETQYFGPGTRLLVL.

This clone showed up just once. The chain links TRBV6-6 to TRBJ1-1, with D perhaps matching TRBD1 (6 bases). The germline V and J ends were trimmed by 5 bases and 11 bases, with 15 bases remaining between them. The germline V gene encodes CDR1 MNHNY and CDR2 SVGAGI (reference sequence). The CDR3 consists of 12 residues. The CDR3 nucleotides read TGTGCCAGCAGTCCCCCGGGAGGGGGGGCTTTCTTT. Amino acids: CASSPPGGGAFF.

The chain's CDR3 is CASKTANTEAFF. CDR3 bases: TGTGCCAGCAAGACAGCAAACACTGAAGCTTTCTTT. The chain recombines TRBV2 with TRBJ1-1; perhaps TRBD1 as D (5 bases). There are 12 residues in the CDR3. Trimming took 7 bases from V and 2 from J, leaving 8 bases between them. Germline loops: CDR1 SNHLY, CDR2 FYNNEI.

V and J are TRBV7-7 and TRBJ2-3, with D perhaps TRBD2 (6 bases). Trimming cost V 3 bases and J 4 bases, with 14 bases left between them. Per germline, CDR1 SSHAT and CDR2 FNYEAQ (reference sequence). The CDR3 extends over 15 amino acids. CDR3 sequence: CASSLGTRRADTQYF. For the CDR3, the DNA is TGTGCCAGCAGCTTGGGGACTCGGCGGGCAGATACGCAGTATTTT.